This T cell receptor beta chain was sequenced during a study of blood T cell repertoires in COVID-19. For the study at large: The origin of the acute and convalescent COVID-19 samples was the United States, Italy and Spain. The cDNA or gDNA used as material had been derived from T cells, B-cell-depleted T cells, or PBMCs.

CDR3 length: 14 amino acids. The V gene's germline CDR1 is MGHRA and CDR2 YSYEKL. V was pared by 0 bases and J by 0 bases, with 6 bases between. Source study methods: Amplification of reference gene primers provided the estimated nucleated cell counts. Profiling relied on immunoSEQ multiplex PCR, and the TCRdb table lists in-frame clones only, not all of them. D and trimming come from the DNA, and the V and J calls and clone size come from that table. The table lists 390,000 or so clones, approximately 90% of them singletons. Material for sequencing was peripheral blood. The clonotype was recovered from a woman in her twenties or thirties with active or convalescent COVID-19. This chain uses TRBV4-1 with TRBJ2-7, with no clear D. The CDR3 DNA reads TGCGCCAGCAGCCAAGATCTGAGCTCCTACGAGCAGTACTTC. Amino acid sequence: CASSQDLSSYEQYF.